The clone carrying this T cell receptor (beta chain) was recorded a few times. The sample originates from a study of blood T cells in healthy people across ages. Germline CDR1 is MNHEY and CDR2 is SMNVEV (reference sequence). The CDR3 contains 17 residues. Alongside a J-beta primer mix, a sample-barcoded 5' primer served in a second PCR lasting about 7 to 11 cycles. TCRdb used MiXCR to reprocess the 5' RACE reads, holding one entry per CDR3 protein. The sample holds around 990,000 distinct CDR3 sequences, 25% seen once. These data also formed part of another study, on T cells of mothers and their children. That source notes: Second-round PCR products received sample barcodes and 2-4 random nucleotides from the M1S primer.

This chain uses TRBV27 with TRBJ2-5; 7 bases fit TRBD1. With the DNA end fitting TRBJ2-7 better, the J assignment may be wrong. Specimen: blood. The receptor's source is a girl aged 2 to 10 in good health. CDR3 nucleotides: TGTGCCAGCAGCCCAGGCCGTAAGGGGACAGCGTTATACGAGCAGTACTTC. Translation: CASSPGRKGTALYEQYF.